This TCR beta chain emerged from a study of blood T cells in healthy people across ages. Primed by a sample-barcoded 5' primer and a J-beta primer mix, a second PCR proceeded for 7 to 11 cycles. TCRdb re-analysed the 5' RACE reads in MiXCR, keeping a single row per CDR3 protein. The sample comprises approximately 800,000 distinct CDR3 sequences, 58% of which are singletons, and 20% to 25% rests with the top ten. This clonotype was counted between two and nine times. V lost 5 bases and J lost 3; bases outside the gene matches: 16. Germline CDR1 is DFQATT and CDR2 is SNEGSKA (reference sequence). This CDR3 is 17 amino acids long.

The chain uses TRBV20-1 and TRBJ2-5; 9 nucleotides line up with TRBD2. Sequencing was performed on blood. The receptor was derived from a man aged 30 to 39 in good health. Written as DNA, the CDR3 is TGCAGTGCTGCCGTCCTGGCTACTAGCGGGTTAGAAGAGACCCAGTACTTC. It specifies CSAAVLATSGLEETQYF.